The sequence of this T cell receptor (beta chain) was determined in a study of blood T cells in healthy people across ages. With a J-beta primer mix and a sample-barcoded 5' primer, a second PCR ran about 7 to 11 cycles. TCRdb re-derived calls from the 5' RACE reads in MiXCR, one entry per CDR3 protein. This sample yields over a million distinct CDR3 sequences, of which 45% are seen a single time; approximately 19% belongs to the top ten. The CDR3 loop spans 13 amino acids. CDR1 is SGHRS, CDR2 YFSETQ, per germline. Trimming removed 4 bases from V and 12 bases from J; junction bases left unmatched: 7.

The source of this sequence is a woman aged 60-75 years in good health. The V call is TRBV5-1, the J call TRBJ1-6, with 7 bases matching TRBD1. Sequences were obtained from blood. CDR3 DNA: TGCGCCAGCAGCCGGGACAGCCAAGGACCCCTCCACTTT. This translates into CASSRDSQGPLHF.